This paragraph reports one T cell receptor beta chain. Its antigen is undetermined. The sample comes from a study of cytomegalovirus exposure and HLA in healthy donors. Findings and limits, study-wide: A later analysis found most CMV-associated TCR beta chains apparently HLA-restricted. In a later analysis, TCR beta V- and J-gene trimming was associated with a missense DCLRE1C variant.

13 Jbeta primers and 60 Vbeta primers were used for the PCR. Measured with immunoSEQ multiplex PCR; TCRdb has only the in-frame clones, and not every one. The sample includes about 91,000 clones, about 68% of them seen just once. This clonotype was obtained from a human donor in good health. What was sequenced was PBMCs.

The CDR3: CASSQDISGGQETQYF. The CDR3 bases are TGCGCCAGCAGCCAAGATATTAGCGGGGGACAAGAGACCCAGTACTTC. The chain is built from TRBV4-3 and TRBJ2-5; 9 bases match TRBD2. J was trimmed by 2 bases and V by 0 bases; bases with no gene match: 4. In germline, CDR1 is LGHNA, CDR2 YSLEER. The CDR3 is 16 amino acids.